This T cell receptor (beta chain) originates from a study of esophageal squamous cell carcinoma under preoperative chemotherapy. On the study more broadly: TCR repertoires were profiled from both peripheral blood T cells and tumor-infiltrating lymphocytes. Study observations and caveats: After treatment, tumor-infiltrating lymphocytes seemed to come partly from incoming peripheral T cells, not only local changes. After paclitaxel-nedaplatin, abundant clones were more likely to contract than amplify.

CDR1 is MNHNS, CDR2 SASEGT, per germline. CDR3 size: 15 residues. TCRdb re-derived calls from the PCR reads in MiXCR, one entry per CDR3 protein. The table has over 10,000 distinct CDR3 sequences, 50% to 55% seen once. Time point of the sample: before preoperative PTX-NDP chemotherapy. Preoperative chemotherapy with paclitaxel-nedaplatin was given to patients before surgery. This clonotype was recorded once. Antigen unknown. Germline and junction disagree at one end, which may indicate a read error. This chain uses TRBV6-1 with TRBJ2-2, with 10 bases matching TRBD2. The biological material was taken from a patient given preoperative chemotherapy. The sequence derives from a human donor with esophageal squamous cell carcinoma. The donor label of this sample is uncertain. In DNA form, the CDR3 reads TGTGCCAGCAGTAAAGCGGGAGGGCACACCGGGGAGCTGTTTTTT. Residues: CASSKAGGHTGELFF.